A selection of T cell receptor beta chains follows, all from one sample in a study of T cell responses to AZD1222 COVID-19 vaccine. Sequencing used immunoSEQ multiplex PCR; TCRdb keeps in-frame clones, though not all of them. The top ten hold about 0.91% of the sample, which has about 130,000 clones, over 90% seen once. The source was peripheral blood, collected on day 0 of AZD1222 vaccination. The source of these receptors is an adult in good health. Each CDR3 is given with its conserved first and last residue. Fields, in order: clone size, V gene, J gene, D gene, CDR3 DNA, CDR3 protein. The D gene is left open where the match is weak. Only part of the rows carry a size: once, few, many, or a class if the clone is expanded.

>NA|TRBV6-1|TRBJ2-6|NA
TGTGCCAGCAGTGAATCCGACATCGGGGCCAACGTCCTGACTTTC
CASSESDIGANVLTF
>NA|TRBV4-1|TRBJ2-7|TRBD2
TGCGCCAGCAGCCCGCGCTACCTAGCGGGGGGGTACGAGCAGTACTTC
CASSPRYLAGGYEQYF
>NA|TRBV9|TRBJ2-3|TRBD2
TGTGCCAGCAGCATCAGGACTAGCGGGGGAGCAGATACGCAGTATTTT
CASSIRTSGGADTQYF
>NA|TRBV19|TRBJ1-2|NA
TGTGCCAGTAGTATTGGTAACCCAGGCAGGGCTGGCGGCTACACCTTC
CASSIGNPGRAGGYTF
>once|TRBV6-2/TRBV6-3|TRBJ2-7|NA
TGTGCCAGCGGTTTCAGGGTAGGCACCTCAAGTTTTTACGAGCAGTACTTC
CASGFRVGTSSFYEQYF
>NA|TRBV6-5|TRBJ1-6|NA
TGTGCCAGCAGTTACTGGGCAGGGACGAATTCACCCCTCCACTTT
CASSYWAGTNSPLHF
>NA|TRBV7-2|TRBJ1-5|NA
TGTGCCAGCAGCCCGCGGGGGCGAAGCAATCAGCCCCAGCATTTT
CASSPRGRSNQPQHF
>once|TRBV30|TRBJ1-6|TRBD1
TGTGCCTGGAGCCAGGGGGAGGGAATGCATTCACCCCTCCACTTT
CAWSQGEGMHSPLHF
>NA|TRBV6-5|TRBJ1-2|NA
TGTGCCAGCAGTTCCTACTCACAGGGAACCTATGGCTACACCTTC
CASSSYSQGTYGYTF
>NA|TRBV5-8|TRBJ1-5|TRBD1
TGTGCCAGCAGCCTTGACAGGGGGTATCAGCCCCAGCATTTT
CASSLDRGYQPQHF
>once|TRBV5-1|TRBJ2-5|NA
TGCGCCAGCAGCATCCAAGAGACCCAGTACTTC
CASSIQETQYF
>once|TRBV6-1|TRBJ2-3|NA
TGTGCCAGCAGTGAAAGGCACTACACAGATACGCAGTATTTT
CASSERHYTDTQYF
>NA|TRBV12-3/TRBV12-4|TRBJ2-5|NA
TGTGCCAGCACCCCTCGGAGTTGGGAGACCCAGTACTTC
CASTPRSWETQYF
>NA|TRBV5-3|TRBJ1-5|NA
TGTGCCTGCTCCCCGGGGGGCTCCCCTCAGCCCCAGCATTTT
CACSPGGSPQPQHF
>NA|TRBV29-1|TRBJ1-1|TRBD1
TGCAGCATAAGGACAGGGCTCTACACTGAAGCTTTCTTT
CSIRTGLYTEAFF
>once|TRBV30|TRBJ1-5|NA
TGTGCCTGGAGTAGGGGGGAATATCAGCCCCAGCATTTT
CAWSRGEYQPQHF
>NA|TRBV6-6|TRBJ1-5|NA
TGTGCCAGCAGTTACTTTCGACAAAGTGGTGAGCCCCAGCATTTT
CASSYFRQSGEPQHF
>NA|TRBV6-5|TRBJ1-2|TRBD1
TGTGCCTCGACCGGGACAGAGGCCGGCTACACCTTC
CASTGTEAGYTF
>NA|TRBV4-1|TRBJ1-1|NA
TGCGCCAGCAGCCAAGTAGGGAACACTGAAGCTTTCTTT
CASSQVGNTEAFF
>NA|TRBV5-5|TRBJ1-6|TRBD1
TGTGCCAGCAGCCCCGGGGACAGGCAATGGAATTCACCCCTCCACTTT
CASSPGDRQWNSPLHF
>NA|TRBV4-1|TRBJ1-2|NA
TGCGCCAGCAGCCAAGTGGGTGTTCAGGACGGCTCCTATGGCTACACCTTC
CASSQVGVQDGSYGYTF
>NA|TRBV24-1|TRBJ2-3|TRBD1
TGTGCCACCAGTGACGACAGGGACACAGATACGCAGTATTTT
CATSDDRDTDTQYF
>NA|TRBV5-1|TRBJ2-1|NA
TGCGCCAGCAGCTTGGGGATTGGGTCCTACAATGAGCAGTTCTTC
CASSLGIGSYNEQFF
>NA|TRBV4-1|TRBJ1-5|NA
TGCGCCAGCAGCCAAGGTAGGGAGGGTCAGCCCCAGCATTTT
CASSQGREGQPQHF
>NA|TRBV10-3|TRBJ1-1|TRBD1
TGTGCCATCAGTTCTAGACAGGGGTCCCTGAACACTGAAGCTTTCTTT
CAISSRQGSLNTEAFF
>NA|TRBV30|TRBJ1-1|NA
TGTGCCTGGGCCAACACTGAAGCTTTCTTT
CAWANTEAFF
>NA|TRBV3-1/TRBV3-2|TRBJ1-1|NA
TGTGCCAGCAGCCAAGTGCCAGGGGATACTGAAGCTTTCTTT
CASSQVPGDTEAFF
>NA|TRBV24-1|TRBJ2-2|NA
TGTGCCACCAGTGATTTCCGATGGACGATAAACACCGGGGAGCTGTTTTTT
CATSDFRWTINTGELFF
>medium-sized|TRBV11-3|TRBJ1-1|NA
TGTGCCAGCAGCTTAAGTAGGGGGGCTGAAGCTTTCTTT
CASSLSRGAEAFF
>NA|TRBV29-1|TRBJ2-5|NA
TGCAGCGCCCTGAAGGAGCAAGAGACCCAGTACTTC
CSALKEQETQYF
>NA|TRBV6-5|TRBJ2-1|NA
TGTGCCAGCAGTTACGGGAGACAATCCAATGAGCAGTTCTTC
CASSYGRQSNEQFF
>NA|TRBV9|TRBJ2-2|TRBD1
TGTGCCAGCAGCGTATTCTCCCCAACCGGGACAGCTAACACCGGGGAGCTGTTTTTT
CASSVFSPTGTANTGELFF
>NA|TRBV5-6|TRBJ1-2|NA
TGTGCCAGCAGCTTGACACCGGGACTAAAGGCGGGCTATGGCTACACCTTC
CASSLTPGLKAGYGYTF
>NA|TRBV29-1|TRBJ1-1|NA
TGCAGCTCCTCGGGGCAGATGAACACTGAAGCTTTCTTT
CSSSGQMNTEAFF
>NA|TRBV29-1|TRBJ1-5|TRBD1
TGCAGCGCCCAAGGGACAGGGGGCCCTTCGAGCAATCAGCCCCAGCATTTT
CSAQGTGGPSSNQPQHF
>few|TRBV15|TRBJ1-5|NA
TGTGCCACCAGCAGTCGGAGAAATCAGCCCCAGCATTTT
CATSSRRNQPQHF
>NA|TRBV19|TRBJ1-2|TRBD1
TGTGCCAGTAGTAAGACAGGGACGAGCTATGGCTACACCTTC
CASSKTGTSYGYTF
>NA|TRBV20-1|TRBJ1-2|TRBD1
TGCAGTGCTAGTGGACAGGGCGTTGGCTACACCTTC
CSASGQGVGYTF
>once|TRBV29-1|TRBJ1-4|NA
TGCAGTACTGGGGGGGGGAATGAAAAACTGTTTTTT
CSTGGGNEKLFF
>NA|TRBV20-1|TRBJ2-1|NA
TGCAGTGCTCCGAGACGGGAGCAGTTCTTC
CSAPRREQFF
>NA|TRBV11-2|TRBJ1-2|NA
TGTGCCAGCAGTCGACTTGTAGTACTCGGCTACACCTTC
CASSRLVVLGYTF
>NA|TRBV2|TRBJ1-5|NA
TGTGCCAGCAGTGAAGCTTCGGGGAGGCCCCAGCATTTT
CASSEASGRPQHF
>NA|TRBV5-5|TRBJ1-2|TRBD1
TGTGCCAGCAGCTTGATCGGGACAGCCTCCTCTATCTATGGCTACACCTTC
CASSLIGTASSIYGYTF
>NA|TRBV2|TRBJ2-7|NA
TGTGCCAGCACCAAGGGAAGAGGGCGCGGGGAGCAGTACTTC
CASTKGRGRGEQYF
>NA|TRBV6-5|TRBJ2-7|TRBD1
TGTGCCAGCAGTTACTCTACCGGGACAGGAGCCTACGAGCAGTACTTC
CASSYSTGTGAYEQYF
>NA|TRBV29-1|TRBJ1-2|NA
TGCAGCGTCGTCATAGGGGCGCGTTATGGCTACACCTTC
CSVVIGARYGYTF
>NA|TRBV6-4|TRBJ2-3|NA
TGTGCCAGCAGTAAAGGGGGAGGCCTTACGCAGTATTTT
CASSKGGGLTQYF
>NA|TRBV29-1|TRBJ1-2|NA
TGCAGCGTTGAAGACCTCTGGGTAGACTATGGCTACACCTTC
CSVEDLWVDYGYTF
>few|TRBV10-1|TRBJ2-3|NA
TGCGCCAGCAGTGAGTCGCGGGGCAGGGAGGTTAGGGCAGATACGCAGTATTTT
CASSESRGREVRADTQYF
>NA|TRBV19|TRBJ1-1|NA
TGTGCCAGTAGTTTTGTGGGAGGGAACACTGAAGCTTTCTTT
CASSFVGGNTEAFF
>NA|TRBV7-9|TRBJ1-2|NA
TGTGCCAGCAGCTTAGAGCGAGCTAGTAGTGGCTACACCTTC
CASSLERASSGYTF
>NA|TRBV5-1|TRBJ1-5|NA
TGCGCCAGCAGCTTGGAGGCAGGGGATCAGCCCCAGCATTTT
CASSLEAGDQPQHF